This is a list of T cell receptor beta chains from one sample in a study of human T cells and chemical hapten exposure. In TCRdb, the RACE reads were re-called with MiXCR into one record per CDR3 protein. In the table there are about 380,000 distinct CDR3 sequences, roughly 4.8% of which are singletons. This material consisted of whole blood, taken in connection with sensitization to the hapten diphenylcyclopropenone (DPC). Receptors originate from a woman in her forties or fifties with alopecia areata. Some clones in this sample may be carry-over from other donors' samples. The conserved cysteine and the conserved F or W are not part of the CDR3 here. Fields, in order: V gene, clone size, D gene, J gene, CDR3 protein. D genes are given only for firm matches. Expanded clones get a size class; other rows say once, few or many, or leave the size out.

>TRBV11-2|many|TRBD1|TRBJ2-5
ASSSTGGQETQY
>TRBV7-2|few|.|TRBJ2-7
ASSTSFEQY
>TRBV10-3|many|TRBD2|TRBJ2-1
AISEVAGGPNEQF
>TRBV4-2|few|.|TRBJ2-7
ASSPGALEQY
>TRBV6-2/TRBV6-3|many|.|TRBJ1-2
ASSYSSGLNGYT
>TRBV27|.|.|TRBJ2-4
ASSLITGGDIQY
>TRBV5-5|many|.|TRBJ1-5
ASSVQRSNQPQH
>TRBV19|few|TRBD1|TRBJ1-2
ASAGGYGYT
>TRBV18|few|.|TRBJ2-4
ASSPPSPAAGAKNIQY
>TRBV2|few|.|TRBJ2-5
ASSEVGTQY
>TRBV6-1|many|TRBD1|TRBJ1-5
ASSERGRRNQPQH
>TRBV7-9|many|TRBD2|TRBJ2-2
ASSPLLSSGDNTGELF
>TRBV5-1|.|.|TRBJ2-3
ASSIAPGGASDTQY
>TRBV4-2|many|.|TRBJ2-3
ASSQGRADTQY
>TRBV5-1|many|TRBD1|TRBJ2-7
ASSLDRGRYEQY
>TRBV7-8|many|.|TRBJ2-1
ASSLDRSLVDEQF
>TRBV29-1|many|TRBD1|TRBJ2-3
SVAGQGGDTQY
>TRBV7-6|few|.|TRBJ2-3
ASSDVGGDTQY
>TRBV5-6|few|.|TRBJ2-3
ASSLGLGGRTDTQY
>TRBV6-5|many|.|TRBJ1-5
ASSSLGGLQH
>TRBV5-1|many|.|TRBJ1-1
ASSWGGNTEAF
>TRBV15|many|.|TRBJ1-1
ATSRDHRGATEAF
>TRBV7-2|.|.|TRBJ2-5
ASSSQTRGGAETQY
>TRBV29-1|many|TRBD1|TRBJ1-2
SGTGGDYGYT
>TRBV29-1|many|.|TRBJ2-1
SVDRQPAYNEQF
>TRBV20-1|few|TRBD2|TRBJ2-3
SAYVLAASTDTQY
>TRBV28|many|.|TRBJ1-1
ASSLWGFEAF
>TRBV11-2|.|TRBD2|TRBJ2-7
ASSLASGLYEQY
>TRBV6-5|many|.|TRBJ1-6
ASGYSNSPLH
>TRBV12-3/TRBV12-4|.|.|TRBJ1-5
ASRQGESNQPQH
>TRBV12-3/TRBV12-4|few|.|TRBJ1-2
ASSLAPEGTNYGYT
>TRBV6-1|many|.|TRBJ2-3
ASSEEGDTQY